Detailed here is one T cell receptor beta chain. Its antigen is still unknown. At deep level, the assay was performed. Data came from immunoSEQ multiplex PCR; TCRdb stores just in-frame clones and leaves some out. This table has 2,100,000 or so clones, more than 90% appearing once. This entry belongs to a study of shared clonotypes between healthy human individuals. Study overall: Three CD4 naive, three CD4 memory, two CD8 naive and one CD8 memory plate were used per donor. General study findings and limits: Sorted-subset samples were not fully sequenced, rarefaction indicated.

V gave up 3 bases and J gave up 4 bases, with 15 bases separating them. The germline CDR1 and CDR2 sequences are MGHRA and YSYEKL. The CDR3 sequence is 15 residues long. Splitting the CD4+ cells yielded a CD45RA+ naive subset and a CD45RA-negative memory subset. The clonotype was recovered from a young man in good health. The sequencing input was naive CD4+ T cells sorted from blood. Subset: CD45RA+ positively selected. The chain joins TRBV4-1 to TRBJ2-5; no clear D gene. This CDR3 is CASSHPVSSLETQYF. The CDR3, as DNA: TGCGCCAGCAGCCACCCAGTTTCGAGTTTAGAGACCCAGTACTTC.